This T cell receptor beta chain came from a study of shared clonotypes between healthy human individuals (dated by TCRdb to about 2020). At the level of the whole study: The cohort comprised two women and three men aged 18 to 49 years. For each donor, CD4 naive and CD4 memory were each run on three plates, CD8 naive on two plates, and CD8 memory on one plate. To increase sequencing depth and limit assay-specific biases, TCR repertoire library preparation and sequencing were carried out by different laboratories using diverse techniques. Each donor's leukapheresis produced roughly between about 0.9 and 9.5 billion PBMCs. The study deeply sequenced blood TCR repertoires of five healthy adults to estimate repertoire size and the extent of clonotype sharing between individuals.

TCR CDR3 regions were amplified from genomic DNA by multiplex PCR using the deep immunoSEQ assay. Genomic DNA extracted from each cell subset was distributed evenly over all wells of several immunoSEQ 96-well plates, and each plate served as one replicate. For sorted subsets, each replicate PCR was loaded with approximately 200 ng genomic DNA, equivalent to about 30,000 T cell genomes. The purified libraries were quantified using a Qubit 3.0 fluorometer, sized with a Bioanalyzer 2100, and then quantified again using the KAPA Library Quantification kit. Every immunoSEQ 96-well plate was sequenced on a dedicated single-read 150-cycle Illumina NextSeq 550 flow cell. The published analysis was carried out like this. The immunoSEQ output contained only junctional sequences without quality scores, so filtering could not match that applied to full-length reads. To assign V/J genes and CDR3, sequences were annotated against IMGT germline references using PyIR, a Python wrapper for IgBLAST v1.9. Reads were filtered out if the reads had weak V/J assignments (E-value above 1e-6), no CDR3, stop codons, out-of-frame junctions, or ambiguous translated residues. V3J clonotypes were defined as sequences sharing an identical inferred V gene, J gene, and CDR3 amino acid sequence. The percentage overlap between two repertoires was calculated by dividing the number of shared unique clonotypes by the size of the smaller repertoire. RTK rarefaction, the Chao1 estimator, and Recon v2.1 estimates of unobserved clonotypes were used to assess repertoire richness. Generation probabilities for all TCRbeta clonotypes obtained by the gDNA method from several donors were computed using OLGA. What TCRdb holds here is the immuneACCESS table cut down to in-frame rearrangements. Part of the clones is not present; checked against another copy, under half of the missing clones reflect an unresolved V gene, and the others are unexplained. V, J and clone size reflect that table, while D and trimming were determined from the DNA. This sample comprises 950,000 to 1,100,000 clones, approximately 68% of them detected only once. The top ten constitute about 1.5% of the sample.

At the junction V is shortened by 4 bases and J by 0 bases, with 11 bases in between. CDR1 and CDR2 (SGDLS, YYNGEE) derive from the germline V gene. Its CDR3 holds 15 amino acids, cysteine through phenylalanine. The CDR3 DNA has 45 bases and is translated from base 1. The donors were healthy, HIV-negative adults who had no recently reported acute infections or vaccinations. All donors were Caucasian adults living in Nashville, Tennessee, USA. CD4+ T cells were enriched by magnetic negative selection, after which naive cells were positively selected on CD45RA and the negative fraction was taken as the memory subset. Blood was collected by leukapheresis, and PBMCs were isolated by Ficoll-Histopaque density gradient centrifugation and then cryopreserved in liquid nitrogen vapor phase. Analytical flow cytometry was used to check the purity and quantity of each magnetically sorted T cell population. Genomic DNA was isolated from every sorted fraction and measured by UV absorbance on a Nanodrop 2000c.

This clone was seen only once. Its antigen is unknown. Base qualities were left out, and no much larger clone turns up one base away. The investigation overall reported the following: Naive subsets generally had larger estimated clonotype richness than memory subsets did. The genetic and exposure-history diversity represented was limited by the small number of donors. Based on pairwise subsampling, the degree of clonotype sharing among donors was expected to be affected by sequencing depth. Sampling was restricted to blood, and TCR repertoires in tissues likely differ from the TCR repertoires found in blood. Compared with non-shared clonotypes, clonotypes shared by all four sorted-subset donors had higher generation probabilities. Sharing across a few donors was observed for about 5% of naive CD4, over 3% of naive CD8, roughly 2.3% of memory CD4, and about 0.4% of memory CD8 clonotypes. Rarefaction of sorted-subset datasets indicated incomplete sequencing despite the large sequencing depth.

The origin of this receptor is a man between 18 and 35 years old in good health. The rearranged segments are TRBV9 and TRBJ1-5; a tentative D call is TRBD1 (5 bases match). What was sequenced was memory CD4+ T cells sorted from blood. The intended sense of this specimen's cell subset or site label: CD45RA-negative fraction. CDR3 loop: CASSPQGLSNQPQHF. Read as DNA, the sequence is TGTGCCAGCAGCCCCCAGGGCCTTAGCAATCAGCCCCAGCATTTT.